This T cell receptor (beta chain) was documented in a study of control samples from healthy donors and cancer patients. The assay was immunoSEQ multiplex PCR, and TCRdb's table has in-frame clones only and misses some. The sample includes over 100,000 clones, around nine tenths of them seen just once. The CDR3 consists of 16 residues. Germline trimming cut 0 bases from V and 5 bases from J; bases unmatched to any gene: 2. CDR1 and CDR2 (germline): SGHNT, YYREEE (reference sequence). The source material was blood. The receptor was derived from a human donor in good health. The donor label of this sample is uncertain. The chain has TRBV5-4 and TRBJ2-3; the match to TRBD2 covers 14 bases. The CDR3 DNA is TGTGCCAGCAGCTTGGGACTAGCGGGGGGGCAAGATACGCAGTATTTT. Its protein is CASSLGLAGGQDTQYF.